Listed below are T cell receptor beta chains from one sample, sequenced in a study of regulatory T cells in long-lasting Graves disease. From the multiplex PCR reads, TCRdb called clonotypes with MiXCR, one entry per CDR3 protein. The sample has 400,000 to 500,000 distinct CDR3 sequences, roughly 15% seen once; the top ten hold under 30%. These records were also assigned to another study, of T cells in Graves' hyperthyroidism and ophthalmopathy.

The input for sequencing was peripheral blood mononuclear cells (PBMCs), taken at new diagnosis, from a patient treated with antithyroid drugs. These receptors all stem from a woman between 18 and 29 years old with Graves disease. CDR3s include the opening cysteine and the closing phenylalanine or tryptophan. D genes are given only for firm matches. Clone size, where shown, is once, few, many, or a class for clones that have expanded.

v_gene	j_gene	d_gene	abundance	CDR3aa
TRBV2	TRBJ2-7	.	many	CASSEVGGAVEQYF
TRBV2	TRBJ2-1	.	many	CASSEQVEQFF
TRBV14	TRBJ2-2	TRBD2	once	CASSQYVAGVTGELFF
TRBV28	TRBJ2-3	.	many	CAGAGGASTDTQYF
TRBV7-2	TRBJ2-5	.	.	CASSFQWPDQETQYF
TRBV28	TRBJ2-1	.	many	CASSSGNEQFF
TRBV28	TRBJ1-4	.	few	CASSMGRREKLFF
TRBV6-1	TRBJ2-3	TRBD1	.	CASYSPRTGRKDTQYF
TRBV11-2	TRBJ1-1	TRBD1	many	CASSPLPARQGNLNTEAFF
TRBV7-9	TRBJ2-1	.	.	CASSGNPTPNEQFF
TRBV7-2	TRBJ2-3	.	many	CASSVTWADTQYF
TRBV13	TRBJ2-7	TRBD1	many	CASSLTGTGIPYEQYF
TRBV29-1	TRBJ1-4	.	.	CSVTGTNEKLFF
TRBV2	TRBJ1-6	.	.	CASDVLGESNSPLHF
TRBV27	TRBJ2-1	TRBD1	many	CASSFHGAWTGAPYEQFF
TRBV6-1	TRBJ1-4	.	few	CASSPRREEKLFF
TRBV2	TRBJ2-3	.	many	CASSETPPDDSTDTQYF
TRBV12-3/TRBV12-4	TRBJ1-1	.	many	CASSLGRNTEAFF
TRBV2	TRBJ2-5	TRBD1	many	CASSLTGAVQETQYF
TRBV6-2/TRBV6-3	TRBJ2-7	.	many	CASSYSGTPGQWSQGRHEQYF
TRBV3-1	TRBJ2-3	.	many	CASSSPGETQYF
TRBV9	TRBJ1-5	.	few	CASSYSDSNQPQHF
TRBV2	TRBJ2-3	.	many	CASTSVADTQYF
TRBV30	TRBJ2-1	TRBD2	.	CAWSVGAGGVDEQFF
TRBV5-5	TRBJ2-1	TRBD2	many	CASSLVLAGFSYNEQFF
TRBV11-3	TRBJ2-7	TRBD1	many	CASSLTGVRKGGYEQYF
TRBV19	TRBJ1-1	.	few	CASSITTGTTEAFF
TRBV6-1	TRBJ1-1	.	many	CASSRTDEAFF
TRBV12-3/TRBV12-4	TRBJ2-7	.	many	CASSFIAESEQYF